The 15 T cell receptor beta chains reported below all come from one sample, sequenced in a study of technical replicates of blood from several donors. TCRdb's table, derived via immunoSEQ multiplex PCR, lists solely in-frame clones and lacks some. This sample has about 74,000 clones, with approximately 95% found just once. The sequenced sample was T cells isolated from PBMCs. The receptors originated from a human donor in good health.

This chain links TRBV6-6 with TRBJ1-3; D ambiguous. This CDR3 is built from 16 residues. Trimming stripped 1 base from V and 3 bases from J, with 13 bases between. The germline V gene encodes CDR1 MNHNY and CDR2 SVGAGI (reference sequence). CDR3 residues: CASSYLAGGVGNTIYF. CDR3 nucleotide sequence: TGTGCCAGCAGTTACTTGGCAGGAGGAGTTGGAAACACCATATATTTT.

With respect to this clone: In the same sample, other DNA sequences code for this CDR3. This chain joins TRBV5-1 and TRBJ2-7; 8 bases align to TRBD2. The ends lost 4 bases at V and 1 base at J; junction bases unmatched: 10. The CDR3 contains 16 residues. Germline CDR1 reads SGHRS; CDR2 reads YFSETQ. CDR3 region: CASSPSGGYASYEQYF. In DNA form, the CDR3 reads TGCGCCAGCAGCCCATCGGGGGGGTATGCTTCCTACGAGCAGTACTTC. The full variable domain, with the rest looked up from reference TRBV5-1 and TRBJ2-7, is KAGVTQTPRYLIKTRGQQVTLSCSPISGHRSVSWYQQTPGQGLQFLFEYFSETQRNKGNFPGRFSGRQFSNSRSEMNVSTLELGDSALYLCASSPSGGYASYEQYFGPGTRLTVT.

The rearrangement joins TRBV4-2 to TRBJ2-1; 9 nucleotides line up with TRBD1. The CDR3 is 15 residues long. V lost 1 base, J lost 7 bases, and 5 bases stayed unmatched. CDR1 is LGHNA and CDR2 is YNFKEQ in the germline V gene. CDR3 bases: TGTGCCAGCAGCCAAGCGGACAGGGGAGGAAATGAGCAGTTCTTC. It encodes CASSQADRGGNEQFF.

This chain uses TRBV11-2 with TRBJ2-7; 8 bases fit TRBD2. The junction had 5 bases not matched to a gene; V was cut back by 6 bases and J by 4 bases. The CDR3 runs to 13 residues. Germline V lookup: CDR1 SGHAT, CDR2 FQNNGV. The CDR3 DNA reads as TGTGCCAGCAGTAGCGGGACGTGGTACGAGCAGTACTTC. Protein: CASSSGTWYEQYF.

A single count supports this clone. The J gene is TRBJ2-1, the V gene TRBV11-2, with 7 bases aligning to TRBD1. Germline CDR1 reads SGHAT; CDR2 reads FQNNGV. V lost 5 bases and J lost 2; bases outside the gene matches: 6. The CDR3 consists of 15 residues. This chain's CDR3 is CASSDRVTPYNEQFF. CDR3 coding DNA: TGTGCCAGCAGCGACAGGGTTACTCCCTACAATGAGCAGTTCTTC.

The gene calls are TRBV2 and TRBJ2-7, with TRBD2 matching 10 bases. V lost 6 bases, J lost 6 bases, and 8 bases stayed unmatched. Germline lookup yields CDR1 SNHLY and CDR2 FYNNEI. The CDR3 length is 14 residues. Written as DNA, the CDR3 is TGTGCCAGCAGGCCGTTAGCGGGAGGTTTCGAGCAGTACTTC. As protein: CASRPLAGGFEQYF.

This clone has just one count. This sequence joins TRBV18 and TRBJ2-3; the D gene is possibly TRBD2 (5 bases). The CDR3 runs to 15 residues. Germline values: CDR1 KGHSH, CDR2 LQKENI. The V end was cut by 0 bases, the J end by 1 base, with 8 bases between. CDR3 bases: TGTGCCAGCTCACCACCAGGGCGGGGCACAGATACGCAGTATTTT. Amino acid sequence: CASSPPGRGTDTQYF.

The chain carries TRBV11-3 and TRBJ2-7; TRBD2 aligns across 9 bases. CDR3 length: 14 amino acids. CDR1 is SGHNT and CDR2 is YENEEA in the germline V gene. Trimming cost V 9 bases and J 0 bases; bases outside gene matches: 6. The CDR3 region is CASRSGGSSYEQYF. CDR3 in DNA: TGTGCCAGTCGAAGCGGGGGGAGCTCCTACGAGCAGTACTTC.

The J gene is TRBJ2-7, the V gene TRBV5-6; no reliable D call. The CDR3 runs 13 residues. V gave up 1 base and J gave up 3 bases, with 8 bases separating them. CDR1 SGHDT and CDR2 YYEEEE come from the germline V gene. CDR3 region: CASSLTVSYEQYF. The DNA for the CDR3 is TGTGCCAGCAGCTTGACGGTGAGCTACGAGCAGTACTTC.

The genes are TRBV5-8 and TRBJ1-4; D uncertain. CDR3 length: 15 residues. CDR1 and CDR2 (germline): SGHTS, YDEGEE. The V end lost 0 bases, the J end lost 4 bases, and 10 bases lay between the germline ends. The CDR3 DNA is TGTGCCAGCAGCTTGGGGGTACAGAATAATGAAAAACTGTTTTTT. This translates into CASSLGVQNNEKLFF.

The chain joins TRBV6-5 to TRBJ2-1; 9 nucleotides line up with TRBD1. Germline-derived CDR1 and CDR2 are MNHEY and SVGAGI. V trimming: 3 bases; J trimming: 14 bases; junction bases outside the gene matches: 2. This CDR3 has 11 amino acids. CDR3 DNA sequence: TGTGCCAGCAGTTATGGACAGGGGAAGTTCTTC. Residues: CASSYGQGKFF.

The V and J genes are TRBV19 and TRBJ2-7; 9 bases map to TRBD1. The germline CDR1 and CDR2 sequences are LNHDA and SQIVND (reference sequence). The CDR3 is 14 residues long. The V gene end was trimmed by 10 bases and the J gene end by 2 bases; junction bases not matched to a gene: 9. The chain's CDR3 is CATSIGQGTYEQYF. The CDR3 coding sequence is TGTGCCACGTCGATTGGACAGGGGACCTACGAGCAGTACTTC.

The V call is TRBV5-1, the J call TRBJ2-7; TRBD1 matches at 8 bases. V lost 4 bases, J lost 7 bases, and 16 bases stayed unmatched. The CDR3 spans 16 residues. The germline gives CDR1 SGHRS, CDR2 YFSETQ. CDR3 loop: CASSVVSVAGGQEQYF. The CDR3 coding sequence is TGCGCCAGCAGCGTCGTTTCGGTGGCAGGGGGCCAAGAGCAGTACTTC.

V and J are TRBV15 and TRBJ2-1, with 7 positions matching TRBD1. Germline values: CDR1 LNHNV, CDR2 YYDKDF (reference sequence). J was trimmed by 5 bases and V by 3 bases; bases with no gene match: 7. This CDR3 is built from 15 residues. The CDR3 reads CATSSKGQLNNEQFF. The CDR3 bases are TGTGCCACCAGCAGTAAGGGACAGCTTAACAATGAGCAGTTCTTC.

This chain uses TRBV5-4 with TRBJ1-4; 7 positions match TRBD1. The CDR3 extends over 18 amino acids. CDR1 and CDR2 from the germline V gene are SGHNT and YYREEE (reference sequence). The ends lost 4 bases at V and 5 bases at J; junction bases unmatched: 17. The CDR3: CASSIRTGSRVGNEKLFF. Written as DNA, the CDR3 is TGTGCCAGCAGCATCCGGACAGGTTCTCGGGTGGGGAATGAAAAACTGTTTTTT. Full variable domain (missing parts from reference TRBV5-4 and TRBJ1-4): ETGVTQSPTHLIKTRGQQVTLRCSSQSGHNTVSWYQQALGQGPQFIFQYYREEENGRGNFPPRFSGLQFPNYSSELNVNALELDDSALYLCASSIRTGSRVGNEKLFFGSGTQLSVL.